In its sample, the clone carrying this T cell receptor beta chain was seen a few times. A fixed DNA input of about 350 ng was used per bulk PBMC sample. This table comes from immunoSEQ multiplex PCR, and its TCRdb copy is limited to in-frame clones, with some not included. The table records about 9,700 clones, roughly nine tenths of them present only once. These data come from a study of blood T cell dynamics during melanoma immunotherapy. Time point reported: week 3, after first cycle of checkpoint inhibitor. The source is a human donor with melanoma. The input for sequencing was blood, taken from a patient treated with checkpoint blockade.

CDR3 in amino acids: CASSIGTTYRDIQYF. The CDR3 region has the DNA TGTGCCAGTAGTATCGGGACTACCTATCGGGACATTCAGTACTTC. The rearrangement links TRBV19 to TRBJ2-4; 7 nucleotides match TRBD2. The CDR3 is 15 residues long. In germline, CDR1 is LNHDA, CDR2 SQIVND (reference sequence). Trimming cost V 3 bases and J 8 bases; bases outside gene matches: 10.